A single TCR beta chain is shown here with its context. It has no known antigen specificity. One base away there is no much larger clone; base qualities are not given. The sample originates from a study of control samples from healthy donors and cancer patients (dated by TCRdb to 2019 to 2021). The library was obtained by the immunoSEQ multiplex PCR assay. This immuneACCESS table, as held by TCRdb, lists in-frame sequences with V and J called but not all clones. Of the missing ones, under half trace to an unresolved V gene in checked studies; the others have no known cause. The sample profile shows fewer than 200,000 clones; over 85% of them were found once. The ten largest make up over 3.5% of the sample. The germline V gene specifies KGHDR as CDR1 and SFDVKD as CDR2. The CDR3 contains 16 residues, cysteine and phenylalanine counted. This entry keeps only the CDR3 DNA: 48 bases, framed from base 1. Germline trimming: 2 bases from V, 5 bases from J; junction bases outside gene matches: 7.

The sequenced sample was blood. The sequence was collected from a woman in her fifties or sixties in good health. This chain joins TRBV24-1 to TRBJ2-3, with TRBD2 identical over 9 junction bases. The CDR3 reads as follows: CATSDSASGALDTQYF. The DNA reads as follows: TGTGCCACCAGTGATTCGGCTAGCGGGGCTCTAGATACGCAGTATTTT.